Below are 17 T cell receptor beta chains sequenced from a single sample in a study of cytomegalovirus exposure and HLA in healthy donors. PCR amplification relied on 60 Vbeta primers (plus 13 Jbeta primers). Data came from immunoSEQ multiplex PCR; TCRdb stores just in-frame clones and leaves some out. The sample has some 120,000 clones, 74% seen once. The specimen sequenced was PBMCs. The origin of the receptors is a woman aged 45-59 years in good health and CMV-seropositive.

This clone is a singleton in its sample. The chain couples TRBV7-6 to TRBJ1-1; D might be TRBD1 (5 bases). Deletions cut 10 bases from V and 2 bases from J, with 20 bases between. CDR1 is SGHVS, CDR2 FNYEAQ, per germline. The CDR3 length is 15 residues. CDR3 amino acids: CATRDSRGANTEAFF. CDR3 bases: TGTGCCACTAGGGACTCCCGAGGGGCTAACACTGAAGCTTTCTTT.

The V and J genes are TRBV7-8 and TRBJ2-7; the D is unclear. V lost 1 base and J lost 2, with 15 bases in between. CDR1 and CDR2 (germline): SGHVS, FQNEAQ. This CDR3 spans 16 amino acids. The CDR3 region is CASSLGLAAGAYEQYF. The DNA for the CDR3 is TGTGCCAGCAGCTTAGGTCTTGCGGCTGGAGCCTACGAGCAGTACTTC.

V usage is TRBV6-5 and J usage is TRBJ2-2, with D possibly being TRBD1 (5 bases). CDR3 size: 15 residues. CDR1 is MNHEY and CDR2 is SVGAGI in the germline V gene. Trimming took 4 bases from V and 0 from J, leaving 9 bases between them. Here the CDR3 DNA reads TGTGCCAGCAGTTGGGGCAGGACGAACACCGGGGAGCTGTTTTTT. Its translation: CASSWGRTNTGELFF.

The V and J genes are TRBV5-3 and TRBJ2-7; D call uncertain. TRBV5-3 is reported as an ORF; its role is uncertain. The CDR3 runs 11 residues. Trimming took off 4 bases at V and 6 bases at J, with 8 bases between the two ends. The CDR3 protein is CARSLQIEQYF. The CDR3 DNA reads as TGTGCCAGAAGCCTCCAGATCGAGCAGTACTTC.

The J gene is TRBJ1-2, the V gene TRBV6-1; a weak D match, TRBD1 (6 bases). Deletions cut 5 bases from V and 7 bases from J, with 20 bases between. The germline gives CDR1 MNHNS, CDR2 SASEGT. This CDR3 spans 15 amino acids. The DNA of the CDR3 is TGTGCCAGCAGTTTGACCGAGGCGGGGGCTGGTGGCTACACCTTC. Protein sequence: CASSLTEAGAGGYTF.

This clone has just a few counts. This sequence joins TRBV5-8 and TRBJ2-7, with TRBD2 identical over 10 bases. The V gene's germline CDR1 is SGHTS and CDR2 YDEGEE. The CDR3 covers 15 residues. The ends lost 5 bases at V and 3 bases at J; junction bases unmatched: 8. CDR3 loop: CASRGPGLALYEQYF. The CDR3 region has the DNA TGTGCCAGCAGAGGCCCGGGACTAGCGCTCTACGAGCAGTACTTC.

The rearrangement links TRBV27 to TRBJ2-3; D is possibly TRBD1 (7 bases). Germline V gives CDR1 MNHEY, CDR2 SMNVEV (reference sequence). V lost 6 bases and J lost 0, with 19 bases in between. The CDR3 is 17 residues long. The CDR3 loop reads CASSSQGGRVSTDTQYF. The CDR3 region has the DNA TGTGCCAGCAGCTCTCAGGGGGGCCGGGTAAGCACAGATACGCAGTATTTT.

This CDR3 reads CAIGGGKGGEAFF. DNA for the CDR3: TGTGCCATCGGGGGGGGGAAAGGGGGTGAAGCTTTCTTT. The chain has TRBV10-3 and TRBJ1-1, with a weak D call TRBD1 (6 bases). V shed 8 bases and J shed 7 bases, with 17 bases lying between them. The CDR3 totals 13 residues. CDR1 ENHRY and CDR2 SYGVKD come from the germline V gene.

This clone was counted a single time. This CDR3 is CASSLSGGQPQHF. In DNA, the CDR3 is TGTGCCAGCAGTCTAAGTGGAGGGCAGCCCCAGCATTTT. The chain uses TRBV6-5 and TRBJ1-5; no clear D gene. The germline gives CDR1 MNHEY, CDR2 SVGAGI. CDR3 length equals 13 residues. V lost 5 bases, J lost 7 bases, and 12 bases lay in between.

V is TRBV29-1 and J is TRBJ2-7; D unresolved. In germline, CDR1 is SQVTM, CDR2 ANQGSEA. CDR3 size: 11 residues. V lost 7 bases and J lost 9, with 16 bases in between. The CDR3 nucleotides read TGCAGCGCCAGGTTATACGATGTGCAGTACTTC. This gives the protein CSARLYDVQYF.

The chain recombines TRBV7-9 with TRBJ1-2, with unresolved D. V lost 6 bases and J lost 1, with 9 bases in between. The CDR3 has 13 amino acids. CDR1 SEHNR and CDR2 FQNEAQ come from the germline V gene (reference sequence). CDR3 bases: TGTGCCAGCAGTTTACAGAATAACTATGGCTACACCTTC. Protein product: CASSLQNNYGYTF.

The chain employs TRBV7-2 and TRBJ2-3; 11 positions agree with TRBD2. This CDR3 contains 16 residues. The V segment lost 3 bases and the J segment 4 bases; nucleotides outside the gene matches: 6. The germline V gene encodes CDR1 SGHTA and CDR2 FQGNSA. CDR3 amino acids: CASSLRTSGLSDTQYF. The CDR3 DNA follows: TGTGCCAGCAGCTTGAGGACTAGCGGGTTATCAGATACGCAGTATTTT.

Only a few counts were recorded for this clone. The J gene is TRBJ1-6, the V gene TRBV6-5; weak D call: TRBD1 (5 bases). Germline-derived CDR1 and CDR2 are MNHEY and SVGAGI. V gave up 11 bases and J gave up 6 bases, with 14 bases separating them. The CDR3 sequence is 13 residues long. The chain's CDR3 is CAVGGGPNSPLHF. The CDR3 DNA reads TGTGCCGTGGGGGGGGGACCTAATTCACCCCTCCACTTT.

The table lists this clone with a count of one. This chain links TRBV5-8 with TRBJ1-1, with D possibly matching TRBD1 (6 bases). This CDR3 is built from 15 residues. Trimming removed 5 bases at V and 5 bases at J, with 19 bases between. CDR1 and CDR2 (germline): SGHTS, YDEGEE. CDR3 coding DNA: TGTGCCAGCAGTCCCGCGCAGGGGCTGGGGACTGAAGCTTTCTTT. Its translation is CASSPAQGLGTEAFF.

The rearrangement uses TRBV10-3 and TRBJ1-1; TRBD1 aligns across 7 bases. The CDR3 covers 15 residues. V shed 3 bases, J shed 1 base, and the junction held 5 bases outside the gene matches. The germline V gene has CDR1 ENHRY and CDR2 SYGVKD. The CDR3 bases are TGTGCCATCAGTGAACAGGGGACCGGGAACACTGAAGCTTTCTTT. Amino acid sequence: CAISEQGTGNTEAFF.

V gene TRBV6-5 combines with J gene TRBJ2-1; 11 bases are a match to TRBD2. This CDR3 is 15 amino acids long. Germline V gene sequence: CDR1 MNHEY, CDR2 SVGAGI. V shed 6 bases and J 5 bases; nucleotides not matched to a gene: 6. The CDR3 DNA reads as TGTGCCAGCAGCCCCGGACTAGCGGGTAACAATGAGCAGTTCTTC. Amino acid sequence: CASSPGLAGNNEQFF.

The gene calls are TRBV27 and TRBJ1-1, with 7 bases matching TRBD1. CDR1 and CDR2 (germline): MNHEY, SMNVEV (reference sequence). The CDR3 totals 17 residues. V lost 2 bases, J lost 1 base, and 10 bases stayed unmatched. In nucleotides, the CDR3 is TGTGCCAGCAGTTTAACCCCCCCGACAGGGCCGAACACTGAAGCTTTCTTT. It is translated as CASSLTPPTGPNTEAFF.